This T cell receptor beta chain was documented in a study of T cells after somatic rescue of genetic block. Germline-derived CDR1 and CDR2 are LNHDA and SQIVND (reference sequence). V lost 4 bases and J lost 0, with 6 bases in between. The CDR3 sequence is 14 residues long. TCRdb keeps only in-frame clones here, not all; method: immunoSEQ multiplex PCR. The sample yields 110,000 or so clones, 85% to 95% seen once. The specimen sequenced was peripheral blood mononuclear cells (PBMCs). This rearrangement joins TRBV19 to TRBJ2-2; D is undetermined. This TCR was sampled from a woman aged 18-29 years. The CDR3 loop reads CASSTIANTGELFF. The CDR3 DNA reads as TGTGCCAGTAGTACAATCGCGAACACCGGGGAGCTGTTTTTT.